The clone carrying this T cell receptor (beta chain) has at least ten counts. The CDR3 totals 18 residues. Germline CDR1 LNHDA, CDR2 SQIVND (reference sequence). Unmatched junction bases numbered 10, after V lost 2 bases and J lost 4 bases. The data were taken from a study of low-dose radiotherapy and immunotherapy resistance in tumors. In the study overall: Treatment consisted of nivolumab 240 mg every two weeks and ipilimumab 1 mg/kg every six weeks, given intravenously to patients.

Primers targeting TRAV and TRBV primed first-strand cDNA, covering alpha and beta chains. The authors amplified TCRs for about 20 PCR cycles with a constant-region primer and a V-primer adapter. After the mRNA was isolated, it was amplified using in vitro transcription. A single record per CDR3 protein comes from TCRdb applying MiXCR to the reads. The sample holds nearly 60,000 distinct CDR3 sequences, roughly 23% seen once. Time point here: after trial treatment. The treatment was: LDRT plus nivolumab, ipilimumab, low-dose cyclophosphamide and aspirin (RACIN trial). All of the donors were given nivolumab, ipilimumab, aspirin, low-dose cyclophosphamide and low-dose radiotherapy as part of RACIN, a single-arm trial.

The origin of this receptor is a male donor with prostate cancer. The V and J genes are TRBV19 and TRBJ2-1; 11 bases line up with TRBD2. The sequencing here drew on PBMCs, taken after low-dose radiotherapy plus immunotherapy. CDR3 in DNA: TGTGCCAGTAGTATAACCCGACCGACTAGCGGGGCATACAATGAGCAGTTCTTC. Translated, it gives CASSITRPTSGAYNEQFF. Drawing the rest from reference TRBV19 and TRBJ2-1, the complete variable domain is DGGITQSPKYLFRKEGQNVTLSCEQNLNHDAMYWYRQDPGQGLRLIYYSQIVNDFQKGDIAEGYSVSREKKESFPLTVTSAQKNPTAFYLCASSITRPTSGAYNEQFFGPGTRLTVL.